These 22 T cell receptor beta chains were all obtained from the same sample, sequenced in a study of metastatic and nonmetastatic thyroid tumors. Treatment of any kind had been given to no patient before thyroid surgery. TCRdb redid the clone calls on the PCR reads using MiXCR. This table has about 5,900 clones, around a third appearing once. Specimen: adjacent normal tissue. These TCRs come from a male donor with papillary thyroid cancer or a benign thyroid nodule (not recorded which). Some clones in this sample may be carry-over from other donors' samples.

By sample fraction, this clone is large. This chain uses TRBV12-5 with TRBJ2-2; D perhaps matches TRBD2 (6 bases). Looked up from germline, CDR1 is LGHNT and CDR2 is FRNRAP. Trimming took off 6 bases at V and 6 bases at J, with 14 bases between the two ends. The CDR3 loop spans 14 amino acids. The CDR3 coding sequence is TGTGCTAGTGGATCGGGACTGAAGGCCGGGGAGCTGTTTTTT. Translated: CASGSGLKAGELFF. The full variable domain, completed using reference TRBV12-5 and TRBJ2-2, is DARVTQTPRHKVTEMGQEVTMRCQPILGHNTVFWYRQTMMQGLELLAYFRNRAPLDDSGMPKDRFSAEMPDATLATLKIQPSEPRDSAVYFCASGSGLKAGELFFGEGSRLTVL.

This clone is categorized as large (0.1 to 1%). The chain recombines TRBV6-1 with TRBJ1-5, with 11 bases identical to TRBD1. Germline CDR1 reads MNHNS; CDR2 reads SASEGT. V trimming: 5 bases; J trimming: 4 bases; junction bases outside the gene matches: 4. The CDR3 runs to 15 residues. The CDR3 bases are TGTGCCAGCAGTCACCGGGACAGGGGGAATCAGCCCCAGCATTTT. Protein sequence: CASSHRDRGNQPQHF.

V and J are TRBV24-1 and TRBJ2-1; 13 bases fit TRBD2. V was pared by 3 bases and J by 10 bases, with 11 bases of the junction left unmatched. Germline CDR1 is KGHDR and CDR2 is SFDVKD. CDR3 length: 17 residues. CDR3 in DNA: TGTGCCACCAGTGATGATCCCGGACTAGCGGGGGCCCTAGAGCAGTTCTTC. Residues: CATSDDPGLAGALEQFF.

V and J are TRBV15 and TRBJ1-1, with 8 bases matching TRBD1. J gave up 3 bases and V 1 base, and 10 bases lay outside the gene matches. Germline loops: CDR1 LNHNV, CDR2 YYDKDF (reference sequence). The CDR3 is made up of 17 amino acids. CDR3 in amino acids: CATSRARTGKMYTEAFF. The CDR3 DNA sequence: TGTGCCACCAGCAGAGCCAGGACAGGGAAGATGTACACTGAAGCTTTCTTT.

This clone was detected a few times. This chain uses TRBV2 with TRBJ2-1, with 15 bases lining up with TRBD2. Germline V gene data show CDR1 as SNHLY and CDR2 as FYNNEI. This CDR3 region has 16 residues. Germline trimming cut 6 bases from V and 8 bases from J; bases unmatched to any gene: 8. In DNA form, the CDR3 reads TGTGCCAGCAGGCTAAGGACTAGCGGGGGGGCCTATGAGCAGTTCTTC. Translation gives CASRLRTSGGAYEQFF.

This clone occurred a few times. The CDR3 is CASSLDGNNEQFF. The CDR3, as DNA: TGTGCCAGCAGCTTAGATGGGAACAATGAGCAGTTCTTC. The chain joins TRBV11-3 to TRBJ2-1; D is unresolved. The germline CDR1 and CDR2 sequences are SGHNT and YENEEA. V gave up 0 bases and J gave up 5 bases, with 5 bases separating them. This CDR3 has 13 residues.

This clone was seen more than once but under ten times. The J gene is TRBJ2-7, the V gene TRBV20-1; 12 bases are a match to TRBD2. After removal of 7 bases from V and 3 bases from J, the junction contained 7 bases not matched to a gene. The length of the CDR3 is 14 residues. From germline, CDR1 is DFQATT and CDR2 SNEGSKA (reference sequence). CDR3 protein: CSVIGLAGNYEQYF. The CDR3 DNA follows: TGCAGTGTCATCGGACTAGCGGGGAACTACGAGCAGTACTTC.

The table lists this clone with a few counts. This chain connects TRBV2 to TRBJ1-4; D is possibly TRBD1 (6 bases). The CDR3 spans 12 residues. V lost 4 bases and J 13 bases, leaving 13 bases between the germline ends. In germline, CDR1 is SNHLY, CDR2 FYNNEI. The CDR3 protein is CASSATGGGLFF. In DNA, the CDR3 is TGTGCCAGCAGTGCGACAGGAGGTGGACTGTTTTTT.

This clone was counted only a few times. The CDR3 region has the DNA TGTGCCAGCAGTTACTCACCGACAGGGGCTAACTATGGCTACACCTTC. This sequence encodes CASSYSPTGANYGYTF. The chain joins TRBV6-2 or TRBV6-3 to TRBJ1-2; 8 positions match TRBD1. CDR1 and CDR2 from the germline V gene are MNHEY and SVGEGT. After removal of 0 bases from V and 0 bases from J, the junction contained 3 bases not matched to a gene. The CDR3 loop spans 16 amino acids.

Only a few counts were recorded for this clone. The chain joins TRBV6-1 to TRBJ2-7; D gene ambiguous. This CDR3 has 12 residues. Between the trimmed V and J ends, which lost 4 bases and 3 bases, there was a span of 7 bases. CDR1 and CDR2 from the germline V gene are MNHNS and SASEGT. CDR3 loop: CASSALLYEQYF. CDR3 in DNA: TGTGCCAGCAGTGCTCTTCTCTACGAGCAGTACTTC.

This clone was detected a few times. The chain carries TRBV6-1 and TRBJ1-5; 10 nucleotides match TRBD1. Unmatched junction bases numbered 5, after V lost 8 bases and J lost 4 bases. Germline V gene sequence: CDR1 MNHNS, CDR2 SASEGT. The CDR3 totals 14 residues. In DNA, the CDR3 is TGTGCCAGCCGGGACAGGGGCAGTAATCAGCCCCAGCATTTT. It encodes CASRDRGSNQPQHF.

Only a few counts were recorded for this clone. The V gene is TRBV6-1, the J gene TRBJ2-1; 13 bases map to TRBD2. Germline lookup yields CDR1 MNHNS and CDR2 SASEGT. V dropped 5 bases and J dropped 6; count of bases not matched to a gene: 4. This CDR3 has 15 amino acids. The DNA of the CDR3 is TGTGCCAGCAGTCCGGGACTAGCGGGAATCAATGAGCAGTTCTTC. This encodes CASSPGLAGINEQFF.

By sample share, this clone is large. CDR3 sequence: CSASYVGLDEQYF. DNA of the CDR3: TGCAGTGCTAGTTACGTAGGGTTAGACGAGCAGTACTTC. This chain links TRBV20-1 with TRBJ2-7; D ambiguous. V dropped 3 bases and J dropped 5 bases, with 14 bases sitting between them. The CDR3 sequence is 13 residues long. Germline CDR1 DFQATT, CDR2 SNEGSKA (reference sequence).

This clone was seen repeatedly, ten times or more. This sample also contains other DNA sequences that code for the same CDR3. This chain links TRBV9 with TRBJ2-1; D unresolved. V was cut by 0 bases and J by 1 base, with 8 bases left in between. This CDR3 is 15 amino acids long. CDR1 SGDLS and CDR2 YYNGEE come from the germline V gene. The CDR3 sequence is CASSVGGDSYNEQFF. The CDR3 nucleotides are TGTGCCAGCAGCGTAGGCGGCGATTCCTACAATGAGCAGTTCTTC.

This clone occurred a few times. The chain couples TRBV12-3 or TRBV12-4 to TRBJ2-7; 7 nucleotides align to TRBD2. Losses at the gene ends were 7 bases for V and 7 bases for J; bases not matched to a gene: 13. This CDR3 spans 14 amino acids. For the CDR3, the DNA is TGTGCCAGCACCCTGCGGGGGATTCAGGGAGAGCAGTACTTC. Its protein product is CASTLRGIQGEQYF.

CDR3 protein: CSAENAITDTQYF. The CDR3 DNA reads TGCAGTGCGGAAAACGCCATCACAGATACGCAGTATTTT. The chain carries TRBV20-1 and TRBJ2-3; D remains ambiguous. This CDR3 is 13 amino acids long. Germline V CDR1 and CDR2: DFQATT, SNEGSKA (reference sequence). The V gene lost 6 bases and the J gene lost 2 bases, with 12 bases spanning the gap.

This clone was seen a few times. The gene calls are TRBV28 and TRBJ2-7; 9 bases map to TRBD2. CDR3 length equals 16 residues. Germline V gene data show CDR1 as MDHEN and CDR2 as SYDVKM. After removal of 4 bases from V and 6 bases from J, the junction contained 13 bases not matched to a gene. DNA of the CDR3: TGTGCCAGCAGTTGGCCCCCAAATAGCGGGGGTGTCGAGCAGTACTTC. Translating it yields CASSWPPNSGGVEQYF. The full variable domain, in which reference TRBV28 and TRBJ2-7 provide the parts outside the CDR3, is DVKVTQSSRYLVKRTGEKVFLECVQDMDHENMFWYRQDPGLGLRLIYFSYDVKMKEKGDIPEGYSVSREKKERFSLILESASTNQTSMYLCASSWPPNSGGVEQYFGPGTRLTVT.

In regard to this clone: An end of the junction does not agree with germline; a read error may underlie this. The chain uses TRBV12-3 or TRBV12-4 and TRBJ1-1; D is ambiguous. The CDR3 contains 12 residues. DNA of the CDR3: TGTGCCAGTAGTTTCAGGTGGACTGGAGCTTTCTTT. Residues: CASSFRWTGAFF.

This clone occurred a few times. The V and J genes are TRBV6-1 and TRBJ2-3; D is unresolved. The CDR3 spans 15 residues. The V gene's germline CDR1 is MNHNS and CDR2 SASEGT. V was clipped by 11 bases and J by 3 bases, with 21 bases between them. The CDR3 DNA follows: TGTGCCTGCACAAGCGAAAGTGTTTGGACAGATACGCAGTATTTT. Protein sequence: CACTSESVWTDTQYF.

A few counts support this clone. The chain employs TRBV20-1 and TRBJ2-2; 10 bases line up with TRBD2. This CDR3 is built from 14 residues. Per the germline V gene, CDR1 is DFQATT and CDR2 is SNEGSKA (reference sequence). J was trimmed by 5 bases and V by 5 bases; bases with no gene match: 5. The CDR3 nucleotides read TGCAGTGCTGCCGCTAGCGGGAGTACCGGGGAGCTGTTTTTT. This sequence encodes CSAAASGSTGELFF.

This clone was recorded a few times. This chain joins TRBV6-5 and TRBJ2-2, with 8 bases matching TRBD1. Trimming at V came to 0 bases and at J to 7 bases, leaving 1 base not matched to a gene. Germline lookup yields CDR1 MNHEY and CDR2 SVGAGI. CDR3 length: 14 residues. DNA of the CDR3: TGTGCCAGCAGTTACTCGACAGGGGTCGGGGAGCTGTTTTTT. Residues: CASSYSTGVGELFF.

The rearrangement joins TRBV3-1 to TRBJ1-3, with 10 bases matching TRBD1. The CDR3 has 14 residues. Germline CDR1 reads LGHDT; CDR2 reads YNNKEL (reference sequence). V lost 1 base, J lost 9 bases, and 3 bases stayed unmatched. CDR3 nucleotide sequence: TGTGCCAGCAGCCAAGGCGGGACAGGGGCCACCATATATTTT. Its translation: CASSQGGTGATIYF.